This is a list of T cell receptor beta chains from one sample in a study of T cells in Graves' hyperthyroidism and ophthalmopathy. TCRdb ran MiXCR on the multiplex PCR reads and lists one entry per CDR3 protein. The sample has about 360,000 distinct CDR3 sequences, roughly an eighth seen once. Sequenced input: blood. Source of these receptors: a woman under 30 with Graves' hyperthyroidism. CDR3s include the opening cysteine and the closing phenylalanine or tryptophan. A D gene is named only where the DNA matches it firmly. Clone size, where shown, is once, few, many, or a class for clones that have expanded.

v_gene,j_gene,d_gene,abundance,CDR3nt,CDR3aa
TRBV6-2/TRBV6-3,TRBJ2-7,TRBD1,many,TGTGCCAGCGAAAGGACAGGGGCCTACGAGCAGTACTTC,CASERTGAYEQYF
TRBV10-3,TRBJ2-4,NA,many,TGTGCCATCAGTGACGCACTAGACAAAAACATTCAGTACTTC,CAISDALDKNIQYF
TRBV19,TRBJ2-1,TRBD1,many,TGTGCCAGTAGTGACCGGGACAGGGGACTCAATGAGCAGTTCTTC,CASSDRDRGLNEQFF
TRBV19,TRBJ2-3,TRBD2,NA,TGTGCCAGTAGTCCCTGGACTAGCGGAGGCACAGATACGCAGTATTTT,CASSPWTSGGTDTQYF
TRBV6-5,TRBJ2-1,NA,many,TGTGCCAGCAGTTACGGTGTAGACAATGAGCAGTTCTTC,CASSYGVDNEQFF
TRBV20-1,TRBJ2-7,TRBD2,many,TGCAGTGCTAGAGATCTGGCGGGAGGGTTCTTCTTGTCCTACGAGCAGTACTTC,CSARDLAGGFFLSYEQYF
TRBV7-9,TRBJ2-7,NA,many,TGTGCCAGCAGCTTAGGGCAGAGCGCGCAGTACTTC,CASSLGQSAQYF
TRBV11-2,TRBJ1-1,TRBD1,many,TGTGCCAGCAGCTCAAACAGGGGGCGTACTGAAGCTTTCTTT,CASSSNRGRTEAFF
TRBV6-1,TRBJ2-1,TRBD1,many,TGTGCCAGCATCTACCCCGGGACAGGCAACCGCGATGAGCAGTTCTTC,CASIYPGTGNRDEQFF
TRBV4-1,TRBJ2-3,TRBD1,few,TGCGCCAGCAGCCGCCAAGGGACAGGCCCCACAGATACGCAGTATTTT,CASSRQGTGPTDTQYF
TRBV12-3/TRBV12-4,TRBJ2-7,TRBD2,many,TGTGCCAGCAGTTTTGCTAGCGGGGCAACTTACGAGCAGTACTTC,CASSFASGATYEQYF
TRBV9,TRBJ1-2,TRBD1,NA,TGTGCCAGCAGCGTAGGGGGACAGGGGGCAAGGGGCTACACCTTC,CASSVGGQGARGYTF
TRBV11-2,TRBJ2-1,NA,NA,TGTGCCAGCAGCGGGGGGGGCTCCAATGAGCAGTTCTTC,CASSGGGSNEQFF
TRBV11-2,TRBJ1-3,NA,NA,TGTGCCAGCAGCTTTACGGACAGCTCTGGAAACACCATATATTTT,CASSFTDSSGNTIYF
TRBV3-1,TRBJ1-1,NA,many,TGTGCCAGCAGCCAAGTCTTCGGCAACACTGAAGCTTTCTTT,CASSQVFGNTEAFF
TRBV20-1,TRBJ1-6,TRBD1,many,TGCAGTGTTCCACAGGGGTTTGATAATTCACCCCTCCACTTT,CSVPQGFDNSPLHF
TRBV7-9,TRBJ2-5,NA,many,TGTGCCAGCAGCGTGACTAGTCAGGAGACCCAGTACTTC,CASSVTSQETQYF
TRBV19,TRBJ2-7,NA,few,TGTGCCAGTAGTATGGGGCTCTTCTACGAGCAGTACTTC,CASSMGLFYEQYF
TRBV13,TRBJ2-7,NA,few,TGTGCCAGCACCCAGGGAGGGGGCGTCTACGAGCAGTACTTC,CASTQGGGVYEQYF
TRBV7-6,TRBJ1-4,NA,many,TGTGCCAGCAGCTTAGCTGGGCCAGGGGCAACTAATGAAAAACTGTTTTTT,CASSLAGPGATNEKLFF
TRBV20-1,TRBJ1-1,TRBD1,few,TGCAGTGCAACGGGACAGGCGAACACTGAAGCTTTCTTT,CSATGQANTEAFF
TRBV11-2,TRBJ1-3,NA,few,TGTGCCAGCAGCTTAGCGTTCAAGCGATACTCTGGAAACACCATATATTTT,CASSLAFKRYSGNTIYF
TRBV3-1,TRBJ2-1,TRBD2,many,TGTGCCAGCAGCCAAGATTCGAGCGGGGCATTTTACAATGAGCAGTTCTTC,CASSQDSSGAFYNEQFF
TRBV11-3,TRBJ2-3,TRBD2,many,TGTGCCAGCAGCTTAGAATCAGCGGGAGGCACAGATACGCAGTATTTT,CASSLESAGGTDTQYF
TRBV4-1,TRBJ1-2,NA,few,TGCGCCAGCAGCCCAATCGTCGGACCATATGGCTACACCTTC,CASSPIVGPYGYTF
TRBV4-2,TRBJ2-7,NA,NA,TGTGCCAGCCGCCAAGTGGTCTTAAGCCGCTACGAGCAGTACTTC,CASRQVVLSRYEQYF
TRBV24-1,TRBJ2-2,NA,few,TGTGCCACCAGTGGGACAGTCCCTTCGGAAAACACCGGGGAGCTGTTTTTT,CATSGTVPSENTGELFF
TRBV4-2,TRBJ1-3,NA,NA,TGTGCCAGCAGCCAATTATCAGGGGTGAGCTCTGGAAACACCATATATTTT,CASSQLSGVSSGNTIYF
TRBV7-9,TRBJ2-7,TRBD2,NA,TGTGCCAGCAGCTTGGCCGGGACTAGCGCGCGCTACGAGCAGTACTTC,CASSLAGTSARYEQYF
TRBV7-3,TRBJ2-7,NA,many,TGTGCCACCTCGACGGGGAATGGCGAGCAGTACTTC,CATSTGNGEQYF
TRBV7-2,TRBJ1-1,NA,many,TGTGCCAGCAGTTCCCAGGGAGGGACTGAAGCTTTCTTT,CASSSQGGTEAFF
TRBV5-6,TRBJ2-2,NA,many,TGTGCCAGCAGCCGCTGGGATCGAGACACCGGGGAGCTGTTTTTT,CASSRWDRDTGELFF
TRBV28,TRBJ2-3,TRBD2,many,TGTGCCAGCAGTCCCTTTACTAGCGTTGATACGCAGTATTTT,CASSPFTSVDTQYF
TRBV19,TRBJ1-5,TRBD1,many,TGTGCCAGTAGTATAGTAGGGACAGGGATAAGCAATCAGCCCCAGCATTTT,CASSIVGTGISNQPQHF
TRBV7-8,TRBJ2-1,TRBD2,many,TGTGCCAGCAGCTTCCGTGGATTAGCGGGAGGGAATGAGCAGTTCTTC,CASSFRGLAGGNEQFF
TRBV14,TRBJ2-5,TRBD2,NA,TGTGCCAGCAGCCAAGGTCGAATTAGCGGGATTCAAGAGACCCAGTACTTC,CASSQGRISGIQETQYF
TRBV5-1,TRBJ1-6,TRBD1,many,TGCGCCAGCAGCGGGACAGGAGAAGCGAATTCACCCCTCCACTTT,CASSGTGEANSPLHF
TRBV11-2,TRBJ1-4,TRBD1,many,TGTGCCAGCAGCCGGGACAGGGGTGAAAAACTGTTTTTT,CASSRDRGEKLFF
TRBV13,TRBJ2-7,TRBD2,few,TGTGCCAGCAGCTTACTCTCCGGGACTAGGGGTGAGCAGTACTTC,CASSLLSGTRGEQYF
TRBV7-8,TRBJ2-2,TRBD2,few,TGTGCCAGCAGCTTAGCGCGCTTAGCGGGGGGAGCCGGGGAGCTGTTTTTT,CASSLARLAGGAGELFF
TRBV6-2/TRBV6-3,TRBJ2-1,TRBD2,many,TGTGCCCCGGAGGCAACTAGCGGGAGCAGCTGCCCGTTCTTC,CAPEATSGSSCPFF
TRBV7-8,TRBJ1-1,NA,many,TGTGCCAGCAGCGGAAACCCAGGGTTGGCTGAAGCTTTCTTT,CASSGNPGLAEAFF
TRBV2,TRBJ2-7,TRBD1,NA,TGTGCCAGCAGTTGGACAGGGGGCGGGCCCTACGAGCAGTACTTC,CASSWTGGGPYEQYF
TRBV24-1,TRBJ2-2,NA,many,TGTGCCACACGAGGGAACACCGGGGAGCTGTTTTTT,CATRGNTGELFF
TRBV11-1,TRBJ2-5,TRBD1,many,TGTGCCAGCAGCTCTGGGGACAGCTTTAAGACCCAGTACTTC,CASSSGDSFKTQYF
TRBV20-1,TRBJ1-5,TRBD1,many,TGCAGTGCTTCGGGACAGCTCAATCAGCCCCAGCATTTT,CSASGQLNQPQHF
TRBV10-2,TRBJ2-2,TRBD2,many,TGCGCCAGCAGACTAGCGGGGGAGGCCGGGGAGCTGTTTTTT,CASRLAGEAGELFF
TRBV20-1,TRBJ2-7,NA,NA,TGCAGTGCAGTAGGTGGTCAATTAACCTACGAGCAGTACTTC,CSAVGGQLTYEQYF
TRBV20-1,TRBJ2-5,NA,NA,TGCAGTGCGGAGGCCACTCGCAAAGAGACCCAGTACTTC,CSAEATRKETQYF
TRBV7-9,TRBJ1-2,NA,many,TGTGCCAGCAGCCCCATGAGCCTGGTCTATGGCTACACCTTC,CASSPMSLVYGYTF
TRBV20-1,TRBJ2-1,NA,many,TGCAGTGCTAGAGGGTGGCGGGCGGACAATGAGCAGTTCTTC,CSARGWRADNEQFF
TRBV12-5,TRBJ1-5,NA,many,TGTGCTAGTGGTTTGGTAGCCCGCCAGCCCCAGCATTTT,CASGLVARQPQHF
TRBV10-1,TRBJ1-6,NA,NA,TGCGCCAGCAGTGAGTCCTATAATTCACCCCTCCACTTT,CASSESYNSPLHF
TRBV6-2/TRBV6-3,TRBJ1-1,NA,many,TGTGCCAGCAGTTACTCGATGATCAGCGACGTTGAAGCTTTCTTT,CASSYSMISDVEAFF
TRBV27,TRBJ2-3,NA,many,TGTGCCAGCAGTTTCCAGCGGTCTAGCACAGATACGCAGTATTTT,CASSFQRSSTDTQYF
TRBV7-2,TRBJ2-2,NA,few,TGTGCCAGCAGCCCAGGTGACTGGGCGACCGGGGAGCTGTTTTTT,CASSPGDWATGELFF
TRBV20-1,TRBJ1-1,TRBD1,many,TGCAGTGCTTTGACAGGGAGTGGGAACACTGAAGCTTTCTTT,CSALTGSGNTEAFF
TRBV20-1,TRBJ2-1,TRBD2,NA,TGCAGTGCTAGAAGGGTGGGTCAGACTAGCGGTAAAGGTGAGCAGTTCTTC,CSARRVGQTSGKGEQFF
TRBV3-1,TRBJ2-7,TRBD1,many,TGTGCCAGCAGTCATGGACAGGCCTACGAGCAGTACTTC,CASSHGQAYEQYF